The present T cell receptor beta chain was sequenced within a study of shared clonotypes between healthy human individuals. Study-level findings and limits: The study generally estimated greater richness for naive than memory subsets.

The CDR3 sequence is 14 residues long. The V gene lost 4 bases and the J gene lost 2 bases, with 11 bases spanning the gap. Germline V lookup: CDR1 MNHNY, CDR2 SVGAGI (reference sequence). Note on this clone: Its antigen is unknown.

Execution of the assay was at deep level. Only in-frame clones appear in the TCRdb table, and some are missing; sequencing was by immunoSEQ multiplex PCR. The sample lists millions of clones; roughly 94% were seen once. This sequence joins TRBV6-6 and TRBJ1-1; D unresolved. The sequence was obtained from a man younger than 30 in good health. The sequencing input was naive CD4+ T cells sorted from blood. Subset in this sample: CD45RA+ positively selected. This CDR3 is CASSSPTLNTEAFF. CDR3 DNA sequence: TGTGCCAGCAGTTCTCCGACACTTAACACTGAAGCTTTCTTT.